The present TCR beta chain was sequenced within a study of cytomegalovirus exposure and HLA in healthy donors. CDR1 and CDR2 (germline): KGHSH, LQKENI. The CDR3 is 14 amino acids. V was shortened by 6 bases and J by 0 bases, with 9 bases between the two germline ends. This clone was picked up a small number of times. Vbeta (60) and Jbeta (13) primers were used in the PCR. The protocol was immunoSEQ multiplex PCR, while the TCRdb copy is restricted to in-frame clones and leaves out a portion. The repertoire holds about 140,000 clones, with 68% as singletons. V usage is TRBV18 and J usage is TRBJ1-3; unclear D gene. Sequenced material: PBMCs. The TCR originated in a man aged 55 to 69 in good health and CMV-seronegative. The CDR3 loop reads CASSFGDSGNTIYF. In nucleotides, the CDR3 is TGTGCCAGCTCGTTCGGTGACTCTGGAAACACCATATATTTT.